One and the same sample provided the 11 T cell receptor beta chains below, sequenced in a study of T cell responses to AZD1222 COVID-19 vaccine. TCRdb's table, derived via immunoSEQ multiplex PCR, lists solely in-frame clones and lacks some. The data contain 100,000 or so clones, about 90% of them singletons. The material was peripheral blood, obtained 28 days after the second AZD1222 dose. The source of these receptors is an adult who received the AZD1222 COVID-19 vaccine.

The chain combines TRBV7-3 with TRBJ2-3; D call uncertain. The CDR3 length is 11 residues. Germline loops: CDR1 SGHTA, CDR2 FQGTGA. V lost 5 bases, J lost 6 bases, and 6 bases lay in between. The CDR3 region is CASSEGDTQYF. CDR3 nucleotide sequence: TGTGCCAGCAGCGAAGGGGATACGCAGTATTTT.

This clone was observed a handful of times. This sequence joins TRBV20-1 and TRBJ2-7, with D perhaps matching TRBD1 (6 bases). Trimming left V 2 bases short and J 4 bases short, with 6 bases between. This CDR3 contains 11 residues. CDR1 and CDR2 from the germline V gene are DFQATT and SNEGSKA (reference sequence). The CDR3, as DNA: TGCAGTGCTAGACAGGGGTACGAGCAGTACTTC. Its protein is CSARQGYEQYF.

CDR3 in DNA: TGCGCCAGCAGCCAAGACTACGAGCAGTACTTC. This encodes CASSQDYEQYF. This chain uses TRBV4-1 with TRBJ2-7; D is ambiguous. The CDR3 totals 11 residues. The germline V gene encodes CDR1 MGHRA and CDR2 YSYEKL. Deletions cut 0 bases from V and 3 bases from J, with 0 bases between.

This clone was recorded only once. The rearrangement joins TRBV6-2 or TRBV6-3 to TRBJ1-2; TRBD1 aligns across 9 bases. J gave up 2 bases and V 5 bases, and 12 bases lay outside the gene matches. Looked up from germline, CDR1 is MNHEY and CDR2 is SVGEGT. This CDR3 is built from 17 residues. CDR3 in amino acids: CASSTPGQGSGNYGYTF. In DNA form, the CDR3 reads TGTGCCAGCAGTACACCGGGACAGGGTTCTGGCAACTATGGCTACACCTTC.

The chain couples TRBV19 to TRBJ2-3; TRBD1 aligns across 8 bases. The CDR3 contains 16 residues. V lost 1 base to trimming and J lost 10 bases; unmatched junction nucleotides: 13. CDR1 is LNHDA, CDR2 SQIVND, per germline (reference sequence). CDR3 residues: CASSIAQGARSSPQYF. Written as DNA, the CDR3 is TGTGCCAGTAGTATAGCCCAGGGGGCCCGATCCTCCCCGCAGTATTTT.

V gene TRBV4-1 combines with J gene TRBJ2-3; TRBD2 matches at 8 bases. The germline V gene encodes CDR1 MGHRA and CDR2 YSYEKL. The V segment lost 3 bases and the J segment 8 bases; nucleotides outside the gene matches: 10. The CDR3 totals 15 residues. The chain's CDR3 is CASSQLPGGRGTQYF. The DNA for the CDR3 is TGCGCCAGCAGCCAGCTTCCGGGGGGGCGGGGTACGCAGTATTTT.

The V call is TRBV18, the J call TRBJ1-1, with TRBD1 as a possible D gene (5 bases). This CDR3 has 15 residues. Germline V gene lookup returns CDR1 KGHSH and CDR2 LQKENI. Trimming took off 0 bases at V and 0 bases at J, with 8 bases between the two ends. CDR3 sequence: CASSPPEGLNTEAFF. The CDR3 DNA follows: TGTGCCAGCTCACCACCGGAGGGGCTGAACACTGAAGCTTTCTTT.

In its sample, this clone was seen once. V gene TRBV25-1 combines with J gene TRBJ1-2; 9 bases map to TRBD1. Germline CDR1 MGHDK, CDR2 SYGVNS. The trim removed 6 bases at V and 8 bases at J, leaving 16 bases unmatched. This CDR3 region has 16 residues. DNA of the CDR3: TGTGCCAGCAGCCGGGACAGGGAACCTGCATTGGGCGGCTACACCTTC. It yields the protein CASSRDREPALGGYTF.

V usage is TRBV10-3 and J usage is TRBJ2-7; TRBD1 aligns across 9 bases. CDR1 and CDR2 from the germline V gene are ENHRY and SYGVKD. The trim removed 5 bases at V and 1 base at J, leaving 3 bases unmatched. The CDR3 is 14 amino acids. The CDR3 region is CAISRDRASYEQYF. CDR3 bases: TGTGCCATCAGTCGGGACAGGGCATCCTACGAGCAGTACTTC.

The chain carries TRBV4-2 and TRBJ1-4, with D uncertain. Trimming pared 1 base from V and 2 bases from J, leaving 8 bases between. CDR1 LGHNA and CDR2 YNFKEQ come from the germline V gene. The CDR3 totals 15 residues. The CDR3 loop is CASSQAEGTNEKLFF. CDR3 sequence (DNA): TGTGCCAGCAGCCAAGCGGAGGGTACTAATGAAAAACTGTTTTTT.

This rearrangement joins TRBV5-1 to TRBJ1-2, with D maybe TRBD1 (6 bases). There are 15 residues in the CDR3. The germline gives CDR1 SGHRS, CDR2 YFSETQ. Deletions cut 3 bases from V and 5 bases from J, with 17 bases between. CDR3 protein: CASSWAQGPLYGYTF. Here the CDR3 DNA reads TGCGCCAGCAGCTGGGCCCAGGGGCCATTATATGGCTACACCTTC.